What follows is one T cell receptor (beta chain) and its context. Its antigen is not known. The data originate from a study of cytomegalovirus exposure and HLA in healthy donors. V shed 4 bases, J shed 5 bases, and the junction held 18 bases outside the gene matches. This CDR3 is built from 18 residues. The germline V gene encodes CDR1 SGHNT and CDR2 YYREEE (reference sequence). With 60 Vbeta and 13 Jbeta primers, the PCR was carried out. Profiling relied on immunoSEQ multiplex PCR, and the TCRdb table lists in-frame clones only, not all of them. The sample carries tens of thousands of clones, more than 70% recorded once. Study conclusions and caveats: Previously analyzed data showed that most TCR beta V segments were productive at a frequency of about 87% or about 30%. Roughly uniform sequencing depth across donors was assumed, possibly incorrectly. Later on, a genetic analysis was performed. It linked a missense variant in DCLRE1C with V- and J-gene trimming of TCR beta.

The chain is built from TRBV5-4 and TRBJ2-5, with 9 bases aligning to TRBD2. Source material: PBMCs. The TCR comes from a man aged 25-45 years in good health and CMV-seropositive. This CDR3 is CASSPGGLASGAGETQYF. The CDR3 nucleotides read TGTGCCAGCAGCCCGGGGGGGCTGGCTAGCGGGGCAGGGGAGACCCAGTACTTC. The variable domain in full, with the rest retrieved from reference TRBV5-4 and TRBJ2-5, is ETGVTQSPTHLIKTRGQQVTLRCSSQSGHNTVSWYQQALGQGPQFIFQYYREEENGRGNFPPRFSGLQFPNYSSELNVNALELDDSALYLCASSPGGLASGAGETQYFGPGTRLLVL.